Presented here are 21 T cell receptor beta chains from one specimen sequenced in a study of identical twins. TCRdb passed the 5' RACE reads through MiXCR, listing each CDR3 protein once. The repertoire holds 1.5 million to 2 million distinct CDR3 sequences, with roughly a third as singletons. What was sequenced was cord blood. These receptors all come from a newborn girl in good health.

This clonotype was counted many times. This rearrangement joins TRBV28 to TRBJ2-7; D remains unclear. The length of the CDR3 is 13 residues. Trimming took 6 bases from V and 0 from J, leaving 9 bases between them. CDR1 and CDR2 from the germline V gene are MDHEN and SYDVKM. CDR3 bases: TGTGCCAGCAGCTTCGGATTCTCCTACGAGCAGTACTTC. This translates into CASSFGFSYEQYF. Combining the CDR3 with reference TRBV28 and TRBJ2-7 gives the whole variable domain DVKVTQSSRYLVKRTGEKVFLECVQDMDHENMFWYRQDPGLGLRLIYFSYDVKMKEKGDIPEGYSVSREKKERFSLILESASTNQTSMYLCASSFGFSYEQYFGPGTRLTVT.

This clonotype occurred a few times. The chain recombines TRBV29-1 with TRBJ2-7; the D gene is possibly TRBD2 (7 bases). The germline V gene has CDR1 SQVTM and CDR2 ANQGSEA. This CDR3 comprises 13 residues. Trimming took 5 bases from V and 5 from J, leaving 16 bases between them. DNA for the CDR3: TGCAGCGTTCTGAGTGGGGGGGCCGACGAGCAGTACTTC. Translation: CSVLSGGADEQYF.

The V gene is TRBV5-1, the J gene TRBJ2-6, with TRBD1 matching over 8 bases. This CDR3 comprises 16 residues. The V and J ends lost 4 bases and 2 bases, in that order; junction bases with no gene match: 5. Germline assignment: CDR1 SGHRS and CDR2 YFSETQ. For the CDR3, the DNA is TGCGCCAGCAGCGCCGAACAGGGGGCTGGGGCCAACGTCCTGACTTTC. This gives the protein CASSAEQGAGANVLTF.

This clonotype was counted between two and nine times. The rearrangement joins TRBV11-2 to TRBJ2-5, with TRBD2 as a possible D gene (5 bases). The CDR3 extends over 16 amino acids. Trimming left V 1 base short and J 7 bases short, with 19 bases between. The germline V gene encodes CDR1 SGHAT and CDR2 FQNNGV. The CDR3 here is CASSLVSRAPSWTQYF. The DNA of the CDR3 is TGTGCCAGCAGCTTAGTCTCGCGGGCCCCTTCGTGGACCCAGTACTTC.

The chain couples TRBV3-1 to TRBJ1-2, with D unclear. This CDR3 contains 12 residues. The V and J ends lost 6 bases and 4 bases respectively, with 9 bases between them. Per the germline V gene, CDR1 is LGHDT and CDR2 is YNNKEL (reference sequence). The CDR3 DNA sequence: TGTGCCAGCAGTTCGGAGGGCTATGGCTACACCTTC. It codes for CASSSEGYGYTF.

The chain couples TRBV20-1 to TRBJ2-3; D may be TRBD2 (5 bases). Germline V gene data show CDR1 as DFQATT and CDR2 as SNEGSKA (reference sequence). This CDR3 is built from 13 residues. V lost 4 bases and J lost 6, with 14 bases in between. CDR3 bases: TGCAGTGCTATTGGGAGCCTACACGATACGCAGTATTTT. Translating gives CSAIGSLHDTQYF.

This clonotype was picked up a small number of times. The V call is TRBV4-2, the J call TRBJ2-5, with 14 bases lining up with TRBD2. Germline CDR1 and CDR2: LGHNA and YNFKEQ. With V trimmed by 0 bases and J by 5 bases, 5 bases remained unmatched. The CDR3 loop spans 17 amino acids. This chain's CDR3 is CASSQDYGLAGGETQYF. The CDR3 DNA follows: TGTGCCAGCAGCCAAGATTACGGACTAGCGGGGGGCGAGACCCAGTACTTC.

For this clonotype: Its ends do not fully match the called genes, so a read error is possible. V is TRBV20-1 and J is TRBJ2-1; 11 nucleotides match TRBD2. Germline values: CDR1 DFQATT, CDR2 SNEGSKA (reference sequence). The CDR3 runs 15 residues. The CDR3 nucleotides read TGCAGTGCTGCGAGGACTAGCGGGTACAGAGGTGAGCAGTCCTTC. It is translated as CSAARTSGYRGEQSF.

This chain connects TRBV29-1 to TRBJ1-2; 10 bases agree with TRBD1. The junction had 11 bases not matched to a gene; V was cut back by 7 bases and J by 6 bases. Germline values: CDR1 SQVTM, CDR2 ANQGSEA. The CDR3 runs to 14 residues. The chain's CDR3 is CSDLGQGVYDGYTF. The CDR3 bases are TGCAGCGACCTCGGACAGGGGGTTTATGATGGCTACACCTTC.

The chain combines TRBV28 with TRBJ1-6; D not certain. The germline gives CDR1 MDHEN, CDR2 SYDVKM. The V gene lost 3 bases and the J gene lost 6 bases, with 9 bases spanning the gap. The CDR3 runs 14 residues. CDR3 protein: CASSLRRFNSPLHF. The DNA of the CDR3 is TGTGCCAGCAGTTTGCGCAGGTTTAATTCACCCCTCCACTTT.

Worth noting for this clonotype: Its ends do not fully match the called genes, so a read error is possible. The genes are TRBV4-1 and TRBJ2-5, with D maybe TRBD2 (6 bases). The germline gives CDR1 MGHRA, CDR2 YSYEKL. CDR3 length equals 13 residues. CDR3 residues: CASSQGPGGALFF. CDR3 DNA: TGCGCCAGCAGCCAAGGTCCTGGAGGGGCTCTGTTCTTC.

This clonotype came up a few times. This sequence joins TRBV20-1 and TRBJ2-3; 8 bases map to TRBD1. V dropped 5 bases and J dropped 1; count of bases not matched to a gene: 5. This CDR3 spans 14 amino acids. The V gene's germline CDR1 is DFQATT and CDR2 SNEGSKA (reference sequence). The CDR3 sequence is CSASKTGGTDTQYF. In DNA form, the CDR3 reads TGCAGTGCTTCAAAGACAGGGGGCACAGATACGCAGTATTTT.

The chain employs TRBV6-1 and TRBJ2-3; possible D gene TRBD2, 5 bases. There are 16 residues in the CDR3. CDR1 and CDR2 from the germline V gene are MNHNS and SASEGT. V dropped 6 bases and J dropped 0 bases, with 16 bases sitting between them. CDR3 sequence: CASSRRGPSSTDTQYF. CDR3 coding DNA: TGTGCCAGCAGCCGACGCGGGCCCTCTAGCACAGATACGCAGTATTTT.

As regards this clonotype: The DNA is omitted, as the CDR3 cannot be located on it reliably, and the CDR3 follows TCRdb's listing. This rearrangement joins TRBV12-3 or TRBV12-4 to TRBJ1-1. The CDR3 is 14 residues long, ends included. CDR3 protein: CASSLHQQNTEAFF.

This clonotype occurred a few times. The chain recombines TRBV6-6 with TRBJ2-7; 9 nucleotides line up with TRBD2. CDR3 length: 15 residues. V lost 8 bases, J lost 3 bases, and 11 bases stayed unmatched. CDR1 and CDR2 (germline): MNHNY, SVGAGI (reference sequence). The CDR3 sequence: CASCDNSGRGYEQYF. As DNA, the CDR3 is TGTGCCAGCTGCGACAATAGCGGGAGAGGCTACGAGCAGTACTTC.

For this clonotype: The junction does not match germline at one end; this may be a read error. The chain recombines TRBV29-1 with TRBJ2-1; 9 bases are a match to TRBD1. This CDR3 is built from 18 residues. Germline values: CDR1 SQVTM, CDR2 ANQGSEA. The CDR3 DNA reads TGCAGATATGGGATCCCGGGACAGGGACAATGCTCCTACAATGAGCAGTCCTTC. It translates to CRYGIPGQGQCSYNEQSF.

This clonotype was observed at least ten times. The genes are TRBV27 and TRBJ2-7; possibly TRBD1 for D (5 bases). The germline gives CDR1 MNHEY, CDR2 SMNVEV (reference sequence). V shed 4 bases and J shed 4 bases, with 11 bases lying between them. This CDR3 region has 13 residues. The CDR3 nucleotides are TGTGCCAGCAGTTCCGACAGTCCATACGAGCAGTACTTC. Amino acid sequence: CASSSDSPYEQYF.

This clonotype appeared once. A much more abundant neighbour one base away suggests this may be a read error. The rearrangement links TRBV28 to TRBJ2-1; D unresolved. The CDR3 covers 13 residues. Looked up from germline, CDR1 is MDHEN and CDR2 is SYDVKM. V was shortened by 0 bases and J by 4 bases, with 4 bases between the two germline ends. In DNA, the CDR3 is TGTGCCAGCAGTTTATGGCTATACAATGAGCAGTTCTTC. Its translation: CASSLWLYNEQFF.

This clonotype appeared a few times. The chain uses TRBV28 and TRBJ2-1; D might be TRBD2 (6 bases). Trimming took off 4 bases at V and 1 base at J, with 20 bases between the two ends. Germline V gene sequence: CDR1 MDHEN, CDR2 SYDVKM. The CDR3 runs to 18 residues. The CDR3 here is CASSSPDSSAGSYNEQFF. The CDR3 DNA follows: TGTGCCAGCAGTTCCCCGGACTCTAGCGCAGGATCCTACAATGAGCAGTTCTTC. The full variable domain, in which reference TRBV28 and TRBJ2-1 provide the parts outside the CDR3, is DVKVTQSSRYLVKRTGEKVFLECVQDMDHENMFWYRQDPGLGLRLIYFSYDVKMKEKGDIPEGYSVSREKKERFSLILESASTNQTSMYLCASSSPDSSAGSYNEQFFGPGTRLTVL.

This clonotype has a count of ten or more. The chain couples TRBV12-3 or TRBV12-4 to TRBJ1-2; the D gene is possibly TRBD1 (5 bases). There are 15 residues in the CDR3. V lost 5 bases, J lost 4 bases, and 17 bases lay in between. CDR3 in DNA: TGTGCCAGCAGTCTGCTCGGCAGAAGGGGCTATGGCTACACCTTC. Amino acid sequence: CASSLLGRRGYGYTF.

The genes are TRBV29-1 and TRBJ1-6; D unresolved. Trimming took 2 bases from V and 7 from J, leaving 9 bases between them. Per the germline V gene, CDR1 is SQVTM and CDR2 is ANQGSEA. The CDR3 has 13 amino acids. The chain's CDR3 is CSVELTANSPLHF. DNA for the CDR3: TGCAGCGTTGAACTGACGGCCAATTCACCCCTCCACTTT.